The clone carrying this T cell receptor beta chain has at least ten counts. Antigen specificity is unknown. The read ends 3 residues shy of where the CDR3 ends; the end is completed using the germline J gene. This entry belongs to a study of T cell clonality in common variable immunodeficiency. Findings of the study overall: Authors noted CVID clonality's cause needs subpopulation repertoire sequencing. Fewer deletions and N-nucleotide insertions were reportedly seen in common variable immunodeficiency TCR beta sequences.

Trimming took off 3 bases at V and 1 base at J, with 5 bases between the two ends. This CDR3 region has 13 residues. From germline, CDR1 is KGHSH and CDR2 LQKENI. Caucasian heritage predominated among both patients and controls. CVID and control samples used equivalent genomic DNA input. TCRdb's table, derived via immunoSEQ multiplex PCR, lists solely in-frame clones and lacks some. Recorded here are about 32,000 clones, none singletons. The chain employs TRBV18 and TRBJ2-3; D unresolved. The sample comprised peripheral blood mononuclear cells. The sequence was collected from a person aged 18 to 75 in good health. CDR3 sequence reads: CASSPPCTDTQYF. CDR3 bases read: TGTGCCAGCTCACCCCCTTGCACAGATACG.